What follows is one T cell receptor (beta chain) and its context. One junction end disagrees with the germline gene, perhaps due to a read error. Participant-reported clinical history was the basis for cohort assignment. Recovered Cohort 3 donors showed two negative PCRs, clearance, or symptom resolution. Original methodology: How many nucleated cells were present was estimated from reference gene primer amplification. The protocol was immunoSEQ multiplex PCR, while the TCRdb copy is restricted to in-frame clones and leaves out a portion. V, J and clone size were drawn from that table, and D and trimming were deduced from the DNA. The table includes almost 200,000 clones, around 90% detected once. The data were taken from a study of blood T cell repertoires in COVID-19. Germline lookup yields CDR1 SGHNT and CDR2 YYREEE (reference sequence). The CDR3 has 16 amino acids.

The chain links TRBV5-4 to TRBJ2-7; TRBD1 agrees at 8 bases. The sequencing sample was made of PBMCs or T cells enriched from blood (not recorded which). The sequence came from a woman aged 18 to 35 who had recovered from COVID-19. CDR3 loop: CASSLFSGTGSSEQYF. The CDR3 nucleotides read TGTGCCAGCAGCTTGTTCTCGGGGACAGGTTCCTCCGAGCAGTACTTC.